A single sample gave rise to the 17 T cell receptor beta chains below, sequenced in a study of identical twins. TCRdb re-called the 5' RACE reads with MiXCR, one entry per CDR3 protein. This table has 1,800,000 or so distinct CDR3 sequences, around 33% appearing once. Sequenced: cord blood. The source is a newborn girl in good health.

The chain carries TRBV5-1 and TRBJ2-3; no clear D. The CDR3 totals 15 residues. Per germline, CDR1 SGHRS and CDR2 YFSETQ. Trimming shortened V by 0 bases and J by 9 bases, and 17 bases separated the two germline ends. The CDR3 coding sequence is TGCGCCAGCAGCTTGGCAACTGCTGCGGCCAACACGCAGTATTTT. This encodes CASSLATAAANTQYF.

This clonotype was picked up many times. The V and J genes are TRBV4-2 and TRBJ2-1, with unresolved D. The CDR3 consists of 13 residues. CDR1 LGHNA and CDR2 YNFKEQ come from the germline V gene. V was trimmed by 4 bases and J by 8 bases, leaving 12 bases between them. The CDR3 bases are TGTGCCAGCAGCCGGACCTTAGAAGATGAGCAGTTCTTC. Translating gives CASSRTLEDEQFF.

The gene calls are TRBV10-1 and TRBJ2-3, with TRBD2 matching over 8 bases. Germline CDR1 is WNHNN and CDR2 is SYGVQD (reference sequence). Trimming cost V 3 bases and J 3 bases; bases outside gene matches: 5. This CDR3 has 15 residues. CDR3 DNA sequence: TGCGCCAGCAGTGATCCAGCGGGGGCAACAGATACGCAGTATTTT. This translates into CASSDPAGATDTQYF.

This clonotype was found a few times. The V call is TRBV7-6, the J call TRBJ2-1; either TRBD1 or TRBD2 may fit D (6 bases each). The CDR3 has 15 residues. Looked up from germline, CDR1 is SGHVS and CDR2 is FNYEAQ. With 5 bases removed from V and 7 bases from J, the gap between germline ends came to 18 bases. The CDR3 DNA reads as TGTGCCAGCAGCGTCGGTGGGGGGCTTAAAAATGAGCAGTTCTTC. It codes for CASSVGGGLKNEQFF.

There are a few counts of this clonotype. The CDR3 DNA reads as TGCAGCGTTGAAGATTGGGGGGCGCGGAACACTGAAGCTTTCTTT. This translates into CSVEDWGARNTEAFF. The chain recombines TRBV29-1 with TRBJ1-1, with D possibly matching TRBD1 (6 bases). V was shortened by 0 bases and J by 1 base, with 12 bases between the two germline ends. CDR3 length: 15 residues. Looked up from germline, CDR1 is SQVTM and CDR2 is ANQGSEA.

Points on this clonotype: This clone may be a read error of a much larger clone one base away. The CDR3 here is CASSRSTYEQFF. The CDR3, as DNA: TGTGCCAGCAGCCGTAGCACCTACGAGCAGTTCTTC. This chain connects TRBV3-1 to TRBJ2-1; D is unresolved. The CDR3 covers 12 residues. The germline V and J ends were trimmed by 4 bases and 10 bases, with 11 bases remaining between them. Germline CDR1 LGHDT, CDR2 YNNKEL (reference sequence).

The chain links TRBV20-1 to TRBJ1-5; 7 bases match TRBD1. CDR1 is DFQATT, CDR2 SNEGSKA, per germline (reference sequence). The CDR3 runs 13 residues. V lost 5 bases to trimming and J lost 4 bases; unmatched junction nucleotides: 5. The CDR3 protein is CSACRGWNQPQHF. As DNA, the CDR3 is TGCAGTGCTTGCAGGGGGTGGAATCAGCCCCAGCATTTT.

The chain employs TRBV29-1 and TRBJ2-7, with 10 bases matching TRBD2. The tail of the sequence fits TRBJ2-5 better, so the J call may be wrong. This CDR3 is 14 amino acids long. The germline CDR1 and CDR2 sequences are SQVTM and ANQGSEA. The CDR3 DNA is TGCAGCGCTTCTAGCGGGGGCCGACAAGAGACCCAGTACTTC. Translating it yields CSASSGGRQETQYF.

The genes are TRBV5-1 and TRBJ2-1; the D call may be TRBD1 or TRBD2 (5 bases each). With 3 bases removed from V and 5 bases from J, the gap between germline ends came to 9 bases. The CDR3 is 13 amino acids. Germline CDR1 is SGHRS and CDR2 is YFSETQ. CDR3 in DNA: TGCGCCAGCAGCTACGTGGGGGACAATGAGCAGTTCTTC. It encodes CASSYVGDNEQFF. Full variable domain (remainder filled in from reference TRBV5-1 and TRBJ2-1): KAGVTQTPRYLIKTRGQQVTLSCSPISGHRSVSWYQQTPGQGLQFLFEYFSETQRNKGNFPGRFSGRQFSNSRSEMNVSTLELGDSALYLCASSYVGDNEQFFGPGTRLTVL.

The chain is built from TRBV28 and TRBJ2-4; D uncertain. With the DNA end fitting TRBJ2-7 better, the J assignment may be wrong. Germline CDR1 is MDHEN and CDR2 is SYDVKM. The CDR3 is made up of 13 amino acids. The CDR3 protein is CAGSGKRGYEQYF. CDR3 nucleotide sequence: TGTGCCGGTTCCGGAAAGCGAGGCTACGAGCAGTACTTC.

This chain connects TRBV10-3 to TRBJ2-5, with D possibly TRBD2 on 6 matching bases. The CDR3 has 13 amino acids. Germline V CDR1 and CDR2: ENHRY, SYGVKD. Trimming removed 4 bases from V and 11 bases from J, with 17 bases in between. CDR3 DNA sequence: TGTGCCATCAGTGGATTGGAGGGAGATGAGCAGTACTTC. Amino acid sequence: CAISGLEGDEQYF.

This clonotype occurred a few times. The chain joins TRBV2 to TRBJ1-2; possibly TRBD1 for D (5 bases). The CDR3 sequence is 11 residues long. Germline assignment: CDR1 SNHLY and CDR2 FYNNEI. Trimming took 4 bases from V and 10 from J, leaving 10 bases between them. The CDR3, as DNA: TGTGCCAGCAGTGTCCAGGGTCCCTACACCTTC. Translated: CASSVQGPYTF.

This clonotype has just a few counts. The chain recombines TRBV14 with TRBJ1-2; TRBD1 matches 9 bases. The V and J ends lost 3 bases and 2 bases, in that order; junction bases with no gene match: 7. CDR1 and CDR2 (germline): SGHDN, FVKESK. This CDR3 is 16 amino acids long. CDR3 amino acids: CASSQADRGRNYGYTF. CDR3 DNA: TGTGCCAGCAGCCAGGCGGACAGGGGAAGAAACTATGGCTACACCTTC.

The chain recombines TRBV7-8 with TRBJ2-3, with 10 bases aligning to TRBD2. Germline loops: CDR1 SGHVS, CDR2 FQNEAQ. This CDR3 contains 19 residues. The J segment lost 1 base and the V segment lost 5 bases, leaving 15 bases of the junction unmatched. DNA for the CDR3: TGTGCCAGCAGCCCCCGAGCGTTAGCGGGAGGAAGACGCACAGATACGCAGTATTTT. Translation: CASSPRALAGGRRTDTQYF.

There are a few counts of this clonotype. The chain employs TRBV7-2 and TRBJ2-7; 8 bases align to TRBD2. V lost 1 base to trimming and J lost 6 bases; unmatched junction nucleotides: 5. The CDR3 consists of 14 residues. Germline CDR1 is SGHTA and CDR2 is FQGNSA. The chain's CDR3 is CASSLGGGLTEQYF. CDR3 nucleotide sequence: TGTGCCAGCAGCTTAGGCGGGGGGCTCACCGAGCAGTACTTC.

The CDR3 is CAVSGTSGIYEQYF. The CDR3 DNA sequence: TGTGCCGTTTCCGGGACTAGCGGGATCTACGAGCAGTACTTC. The J gene is TRBJ2-7, the V gene TRBV10-3; 13 bases line up with TRBD2. This CDR3 has 14 residues. Trimming at V came to 11 bases and at J to 3 bases, leaving 7 bases not matched to a gene. Per germline, CDR1 ENHRY and CDR2 SYGVKD.

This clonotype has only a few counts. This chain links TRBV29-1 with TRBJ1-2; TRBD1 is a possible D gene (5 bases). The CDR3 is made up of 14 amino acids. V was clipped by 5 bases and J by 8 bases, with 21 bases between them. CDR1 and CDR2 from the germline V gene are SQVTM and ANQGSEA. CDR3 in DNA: TGCAGCGTTTCAAGGCAGGGAGATGTCGGAGGCTACACCTTC. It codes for CSVSRQGDVGGYTF.